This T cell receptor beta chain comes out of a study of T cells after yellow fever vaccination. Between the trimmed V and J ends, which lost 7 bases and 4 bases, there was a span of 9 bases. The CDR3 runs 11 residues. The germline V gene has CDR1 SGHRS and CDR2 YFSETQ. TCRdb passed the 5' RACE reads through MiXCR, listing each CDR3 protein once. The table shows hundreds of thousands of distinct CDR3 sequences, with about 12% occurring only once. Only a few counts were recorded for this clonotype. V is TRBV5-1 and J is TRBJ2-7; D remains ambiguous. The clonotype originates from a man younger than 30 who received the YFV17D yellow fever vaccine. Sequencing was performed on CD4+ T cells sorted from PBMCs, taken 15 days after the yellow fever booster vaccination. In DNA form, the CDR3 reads TGCGCCAGCTCTGACGGTTACGAGCAGTACGTC. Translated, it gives CASSDGYEQYV.